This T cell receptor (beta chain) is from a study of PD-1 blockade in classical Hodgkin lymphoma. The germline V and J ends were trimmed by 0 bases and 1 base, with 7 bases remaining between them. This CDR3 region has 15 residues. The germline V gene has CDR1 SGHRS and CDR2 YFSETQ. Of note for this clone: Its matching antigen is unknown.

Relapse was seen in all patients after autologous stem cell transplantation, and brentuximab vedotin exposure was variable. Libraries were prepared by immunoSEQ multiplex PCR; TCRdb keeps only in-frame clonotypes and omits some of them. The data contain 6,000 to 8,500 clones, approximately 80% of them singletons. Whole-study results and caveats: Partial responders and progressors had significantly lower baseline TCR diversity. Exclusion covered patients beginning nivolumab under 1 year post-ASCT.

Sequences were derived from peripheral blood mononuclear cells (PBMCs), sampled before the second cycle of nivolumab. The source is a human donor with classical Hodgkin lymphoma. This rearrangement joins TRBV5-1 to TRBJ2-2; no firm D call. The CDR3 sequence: CASSLVERNTGELFF. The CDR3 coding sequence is TGCGCCAGCAGCTTGGTGGAGAGGAACACCGGGGAGCTGTTTTTT.